This T cell receptor (beta chain) derives from a study of vaccination effects on CD4 cells after COVID-19. Study-wide context: Everyone in the study got two shots of either the BNT162b2 or mRNA-1273 vaccine. Points from the study as a whole: Among infection- and vaccine-induced clones, marked clonal contraction occurred late after vaccination.

Libraries were prepared by immunoSEQ multiplex PCR; TCRdb keeps only in-frame clonotypes and omits some of them. In the table there are some 69,000 clones, roughly 79% of which are singletons. About this clone itself: What it recognizes is unknown.

The V end lost 3 bases, the J end lost 3 bases, and 8 bases lay between the germline ends. There are 14 residues in the CDR3. Germline values: CDR1 MNHEY, CDR2 SVGAGI. The ViraFEST assay expanded antigen-specific CD4+ T cells with viral peptide pools before sequencing. It was after 10 days of culture that CD4+ T cells were isolated. Prior SARS-CoV-2 infection was absent in the vaccine recipients, as shown by negative nucleocapsid antibodies. They grew some 2 million PBMC in each well, adding approximately 10 IU/ml IL-2 and around 10 ug/ml peptides. A half-medium replacement with IL-2 medium was carried out on days 3 and 7.

Sequenced here: CD4+ T cells from PBMCs cultured with HCoV-NL63 spike peptides, sampled before COVID-19 vaccination. The sequence derives from a human donor who received a COVID-19 vaccine. The rearrangement uses TRBV6-5 and TRBJ2-2, with D possibly matching TRBD2 (6 bases). The CDR3 DNA is TGTGCCAGCAGTTATTGGAGGGACACCGGGGAGCTGTTTTTT. Its translation is CASSYWRDTGELFF.